This TCR beta chain was captured in a study of blood T cell repertoires in COVID-19. TCRdb keeps only in-frame clones here, not all; method: immunoSEQ multiplex PCR. This table holds approximately 210,000 clones, around four fifths found once. Germline-derived CDR1 and CDR2 are ENHRY and SYGVKD. The CDR3 runs 12 residues. Trimming took off 4 bases at V and 10 bases at J, with 11 bases between the two ends. The receptor's source is a woman aged 45-60 years with active or convalescent COVID-19. The chain uses TRBV10-3 and TRBJ2-1; D is uncertain. The sequenced material came from peripheral blood. The CDR3 loop reads CAISGDVGEQFF. The CDR3 DNA follows: TGTGCCATCAGTGGAGACGTCGGGGAGCAGTTCTTC.